This T cell receptor beta chain was documented in a study of cytomegalovirus exposure and HLA in healthy donors. Study findings and constraints: The listing of 150 or so TCR beta chains classed them as cytomegalovirus-associated. Within the 130 or so validation repertoires, first-cohort TCR clusters tended to co-occur, according to a later analysis.

V shed 2 bases and J 0 bases; nucleotides not matched to a gene: 7. The germline CDR1 and CDR2 sequences are MNHNS and SASEGT. The CDR3 is 17 amino acids. Points on this clone: Its antigen is still unknown.

Repertoires were generated with immunoSEQ multiplex PCR, while TCRdb's copy carries only in-frame clones and drops some. The sample yields approximately 110,000 clones, more than 70% seen once. The donors were in the roughly 130-subject validation cohort, distinct from the roughly 600-subject first cohort. The clonotype originates from a woman in her late teens or twenties in good health and CMV-seronegative. V and J are TRBV6-1 and TRBJ2-3; 8 nucleotides agree with TRBD2. The sample consisted of PBMCs. DNA of the CDR3: TGTGCCAGCAGTGAATTGTTTTCTAGCGGGAGCACAGATACGCAGTATTTT. Amino acids: CASSELFSSGSTDTQYF.